This TCR beta chain stems from a study of cytomegalovirus exposure and HLA in healthy donors. The study ran its PCR with 60 Vbeta and 13 Jbeta primers. The repertoire was sequenced with immunoSEQ multiplex PCR; TCRdb's copy has only in-frame clones and lacks some. The table lists 45,000 to 55,000 clones, roughly 80% of them singletons. The TCR originated in a man aged 30 to 45 in good health and CMV-seropositive. Sequencing was carried out using PBMCs.

DNA for the CDR3: TGTGCCAGCAGCACCGGGACTAGCGGGAGAGATACGCAGTATTTT. Amino acid sequence: CASSTGTSGRDTQYF. The chain employs TRBV7-2 and TRBJ2-3, with 14 bases matching TRBD2. The CDR3 loop spans 15 amino acids. With V trimmed by 5 bases and J by 5 bases, 3 bases remained unmatched. Per germline, CDR1 SGHTA and CDR2 FQGNSA.